These T cell receptor beta chains were read from a single sample in a study of blood T cell repertoires in COVID-19. The protocol was immunoSEQ multiplex PCR, while the TCRdb copy is restricted to in-frame clones and leaves out a portion. The profile shows 250,000 to 350,000 clones, around nine tenths of them singletons. The source material was PBMCs or T cells enriched from blood (not recorded which). These receptors came from a man aged 55 to 69 who had recovered from COVID-19. Each CDR3 is given with its conserved first and last residue. D genes are given only for firm matches. Size is omitted from some rows. Given values are once, few, many or a class for expanded clones.

cdr3_aa	cdr3_nt	j_call	d_call	clone_size	v_call
CASSEVGQGAGYEQYF	TGTGCCAGCAGTGAAGTTGGACAGGGGGCGGGCTACGAGCAGTACTTC	TRBJ2-7	TRBD1	.	TRBV2
CASSVLSGNADTGELFF	TGTGCCAGCAGCGTATTAAGCGGGAACGCAGACACCGGGGAGCTGTTTTTT	TRBJ2-2	TRBD2	.	TRBV9
CASSQGPLWSGGNSPLHF	TGTGCCAGCAGCCAAGGACCGTTATGGAGCGGAGGAAATTCACCCCTCCACTTT	TRBJ1-6	.	.	TRBV3-1/TRBV3-2
CAGSALGTGTLSGNTIYF	TGTGCCGGCAGCGCACTCGGGACAGGGACCCTCTCTGGAAACACCATATATTTT	TRBJ1-3	TRBD1	.	TRBV9
CASSPRALWTEADTQYF	TGTGCCAGCAGCCCTCGGGCCCTTTGGACTGAGGCAGATACGCAGTATTTT	TRBJ2-3	.	.	TRBV9
CASRHMGGAEAFF	TGTGCCAGCAGACACATGGGGGGGGCTGAAGCTTTCTTT	TRBJ1-1	.	.	TRBV3-1/TRBV3-2
CASREQGLSTEAFF	TGTGCCAGCAGGGAACAGGGGCTCTCGACGGAAGCTTTCTTT	TRBJ1-1	TRBD1	.	TRBV2
CASSQELAGARETQYF	TGTGCCAGCAGCCAAGAACTAGCGGGGGCAAGGGAGACCCAGTACTTC	TRBJ2-5	TRBD2	.	TRBV4-2
CATSRDLGQANTEAFF	TGTGCCACCAGCAGAGATTTGGGACAGGCGAACACTGAAGCTTTCTTT	TRBJ1-1	TRBD1	few	TRBV15
CAWTTGTSVSYEQYF	TGTGCCTGGACGACCGGGACTAGCGTCTCCTACGAGCAGTACTTC	TRBJ2-7	TRBD2	once	TRBV30
CASSATGQETQYF	TGTGCCAGCAGTGCGACAGGGCAAGAGACCCAGTACTTC	TRBJ2-5	TRBD1	.	TRBV12-3/TRBV12-4
CASSFGGSGTYEQYF	TGTGCCAGCAGTTTCGGCGGGAGTGGGACCTACGAGCAGTACTTC	TRBJ2-7	TRBD2	.	TRBV27
CASSPNAGMNTEAFF	TGTGCCAGCTCGCCTAATGCAGGGATGAACACTGAAGCTTTCTTT	TRBJ1-1	.	few	TRBV18
CASSKGLAGDTQYF	TGTGCCAGCAGTAAAGGACTAGCGGGAGATACGCAGTATTTT	TRBJ2-3	TRBD2	.	TRBV27
CASSKQTGRTEAFF	TGTGCCAGCAGTAAACAGACAGGGAGAACTGAAGCTTTCTTT	TRBJ1-1	TRBD1	.	TRBV6-5
CASSQGGPNQPQHF	TGTGCCAGCAGCCAAGGGGGCCCCAATCAGCCCCAGCATTTT	TRBJ1-5	TRBD1	.	TRBV7-9
CASSMEQEFGTDTQYF	TGTGCCAGTAGTATGGAACAGGAGTTCGGCACAGATACGCAGTATTTT	TRBJ2-3	.	few	TRBV19
CASSGVGLGQETQYF	TGTGCCAGCAGTGGTGTCGGGTTAGGTCAAGAGACCCAGTACTTC	TRBJ2-5	.	.	TRBV2
CASSELGGIYSTDTQYF	TGTGCCAGCAGTGAGCTGGGAGGCATATATAGCACAGATACGCAGTATTTT	TRBJ2-3	.	.	TRBV6-1
CASSLREMSYEQYF	TGTGCCAGCAGCTTAAGGGAGATGAGCTACGAGCAGTACTTC	TRBJ2-7	.	.	TRBV13
CASSQGGEVSYEQYF	TGCGCCAGCAGCCAAGGAGGGGAGGTATCCTACGAGCAGTACTTC	TRBJ2-7	.	.	TRBV4-3
CAISFSGDRDEQFF	TGTGCCATCAGTTTTAGCGGGGATAGGGATGAGCAGTTCTTC	TRBJ2-1	TRBD2	.	TRBV10-3
CAISESASGAPGETQYF	TGTGCCATCAGTGAGTCGGCTAGCGGGGCCCCAGGGGAGACCCAGTACTTC	TRBJ2-5	TRBD2	.	TRBV10-3
CASSPEGAAYEQYF	TGTGCCAGCAGTCCGGAGGGGGCCGCCTACGAGCAGTACTTC	TRBJ2-7	.	.	TRBV6-5
CASSFGAYGYTF	TGTGCCAGCAGCTTTGGTGCGTATGGCTACACCTTC	TRBJ1-2	.	.	TRBV13
CSASFVSGGSTEAFF	TGCAGTGCTAGTTTCGTATCCGGAGGTAGCACTGAAGCTTTCTTT	TRBJ1-1	.	.	TRBV20-1
CASSSDRGSNSPLHF	TGTGCCAGCAGCTCGGACAGGGGTAGTAATTCACCCCTCCACTTT	TRBJ1-6	TRBD1	.	TRBV5-5
CASSPAALSSGLYEQYF	TGTGCCAGCTCACCAGCGGCCCTAAGTAGCGGGCTCTACGAGCAGTACTTC	TRBJ2-7	TRBD2	.	TRBV18
CASSEFRRRTEAFF	TGTGCCAGCAGTGAATTTAGACGGAGGACTGAAGCTTTCTTT	TRBJ1-1	.	.	TRBV6-1
CASSLDRALWTGELFF	TGTGCCAGCAGCTTAGACAGGGCTTTGTGGACCGGGGAGCTGTTTTTT	TRBJ2-2	.	few	TRBV7-9
CASSPASAFNEQFF	TGTGCCAGCAGCCCAGCTAGCGCCTTTAATGAGCAGTTCTTC	TRBJ2-1	.	.	TRBV14
CASSLSLLAAPSTDTQYF	TGTGCCAGCAGTTTATCCCTCCTAGCAGCCCCTAGCACAGATACGCAGTATTTT	TRBJ2-3	.	.	TRBV27
CASGFGTGRVYGYTF	TGTGCTAGTGGCTTTGGGACAGGGCGAGTCTATGGCTACACCTTC	TRBJ1-2	TRBD1	few	TRBV12-5
CASSAPLGAHTGELFF	TGTGCCAGCAGCGCCCCCCTAGGGGCGCACACCGGGGAGCTGTTTTTT	TRBJ2-2	.	.	TRBV9
CASSFTGRGQPQHF	TGTGCCAGCAGCTTCACCGGCAGAGGACAGCCCCAGCATTTT	TRBJ1-5	.	.	TRBV7-9
CASSENSVGSPLHF	TGTGCCAGCAGTGAAAACAGTGTGGGTTCACCCCTCCACTTT	TRBJ1-6	.	.	TRBV6-1
CATSDPRTESEQYF	TGTGCCACCAGTGACCCCCGGACTGAATCCGAGCAGTACTTC	TRBJ2-7	.	.	TRBV24-1
CASSQAGLGALSYEQFF	TGCGCCAGCAGCCAGGCGGGGTTGGGTGCTTTATCGTATGAGCAGTTCTTC	TRBJ2-1	.	.	TRBV4-1
CASSLIPSGSLDEQYF	TGTGCCAGCAGCTTGATTCCTAGCGGGAGTCTCGACGAGCAGTACTTC	TRBJ2-7	TRBD2	.	TRBV5-6
CASSAGQSYNEQFF	TGTGCCAGCAGCGCGGGACAGAGTTACAATGAGCAGTTCTTC	TRBJ2-1	TRBD1	.	TRBV9
CASRAGQGRTEAFF	TGTGCCAGCAGGGCAGGACAGGGCCGGACTGAAGCTTTCTTT	TRBJ1-1	TRBD1	.	TRBV6-5
CASSLAAGGPKNIQYF	TGTGCCAGCAGCTTAGCGGCGGGAGGGCCGAAAAACATTCAGTACTTC	TRBJ2-4	TRBD2	.	TRBV7-9
CAWSFSGSYNEQFF	TGTGCCTGGAGTTTCTCGGGCTCCTACAATGAGCAGTTCTTC	TRBJ2-1	.	.	TRBV30
CASSLAGLLVGPLHF	TGTGCCAGCAGTTTGGCGGGATTATTAGTGGGGCCCCTCCACTTT	TRBJ1-6	.	.	TRBV28
CASSIGTGYGYTF	TGCGCCAGCAGCATAGGGACAGGGTATGGCTACACCTTC	TRBJ1-2	TRBD1	.	TRBV5-1
CASRAGRENTGELFF	TGTGCCAGCAGGGCGGGGCGAGAGAACACCGGGGAGCTGTTTTTT	TRBJ2-2	.	.	TRBV6-5
CASSHVAGPYSNQPQHF	TGTGCCAGCAGCCACGTGGCAGGGCCCTATAGCAATCAGCCCCAGCATTTT	TRBJ1-5	.	.	TRBV3-1/TRBV3-2
CASSRVRGRSTEAFF	TGTGCCAGCAGCCGGGTCAGGGGACGGAGCACTGAAGCTTTCTTT	TRBJ1-1	.	.	TRBV5-4
CASRQGPAYTGELFF	TGTGCTAGCCGACAGGGCCCGGCCTATACCGGGGAGCTGTTTTTT	TRBJ2-2	TRBD1	.	TRBV12-5
CASSHHLAGGPPQYF	TGTGCCAGCAGCCACCACTTAGCGGGAGGTCCCCCCCAGTACTTC	TRBJ2-5	TRBD2	.	TRBV3-1/TRBV3-2
CASSPPDRAHGYTF	TGCGCCAGCAGCCCCCCAGACAGGGCTCATGGCTACACCTTC	TRBJ1-2	TRBD1	.	TRBV5-1
CASSLVGAGTEAFF	TGTGCCAGCAGCTTAGTGGGGGCGGGCACTGAAGCTTTCTTT	TRBJ1-1	.	.	TRBV7-2
CASSQAGGAEAFF	TGTGCCAGCAGCCAGGCTGGAGGGGCTGAAGCTTTCTTT	TRBJ1-1	.	.	TRBV3-1/TRBV3-2
CASSVEAAGGTEAFF	TGTGCCAGCAGCGTAGAGGCGGCAGGGGGCACTGAAGCTTTCTTT	TRBJ1-1	TRBD1	.	TRBV9